The 7 T cell receptor beta chains below come from one sample, sequenced in a study of response to subunit inactivated influenza vaccine. TCRdb re-called the RT-PCR reads with MiXCR, one entry per CDR3 protein. Of roughly 760,000 distinct CDR3 sequences listed, over 20% are singletons. The sample in question was PBMCs from blood, obtained less than 6 days after vaccination. These receptors were collected from a man aged 45-60 years who received an inactivated influenza vaccine.

The chain carries TRBV5-1 and TRBJ1-2; perhaps TRBD1 as D (5 bases). Trimming removed 4 bases at V and 6 bases at J, with 16 bases between. From germline, CDR1 is SGHRS and CDR2 YFSETQ. The CDR3 totals 14 residues. The CDR3 DNA sequence: TGCGCCAGCAGCATCCGGGACCGAGGGGATGGCTACACCTTC. It translates to CASSIRDRGDGYTF.

A few counts support this clonotype. The chain has TRBV7-2 and TRBJ1-5; no reliable D call. The CDR3 loop spans 12 amino acids. CDR1 is SGHTA and CDR2 is FQGNSA in the germline V gene. V dropped 1 base and J dropped 6 bases, with 4 bases sitting between them. Written as DNA, the CDR3 is TGTGCCAGCAGCTTAGACTTTCAGCCCCAGCATTTT. Its translation: CASSLDFQPQHF. The full variable domain, in which reference TRBV7-2 and TRBJ1-5 provide the parts outside the CDR3, is GAGVSQSPSNKVTEKGKDVELRCDPISGHTALYWYRQSLGQGLEFLIYFQGNSAPDKSGLPSDRFSAERTGGSVSTLTIQRTQQEDSAVYLCASSLDFQPQHFGDGTRLSIL.

This clonotype was recorded a few times. V is TRBV14 and J is TRBJ1-2; D ambiguous. The germline CDR1 and CDR2 sequences are SGHDN and FVKESK. The V end was cut by 0 bases, the J end by 4 bases, with 9 bases between. CDR3 length: 14 amino acids. The CDR3 is CASSQDGFFYGYTF. CDR3 bases: TGTGCCAGCAGCCAAGATGGGTTTTTCTATGGCTACACCTTC.

The gene calls are TRBV7-2 and TRBJ2-3, with TRBD2 matching 16 bases. Germline assignment: CDR1 SGHTA and CDR2 FQGNSA. There are 17 residues in the CDR3. The V and J ends lost 5 bases and 5 bases, in that order; junction bases with no gene match: 7. As DNA, the CDR3 is TGTGCCAGCAGCAAAGGGACTAGCGGGAGGGCCGGAGATACGCAGTATTTT. This translates into CASSKGTSGRAGDTQYF.

This clonotype has only a few counts. This sequence joins TRBV12-3 or TRBV12-4 and TRBJ1-6; 7 bases are shared with TRBD1. The CDR3 has 15 amino acids. V was pared by 6 bases and J by 7 bases, with 9 bases of the junction left unmatched. Written as DNA, the CDR3 is TGTGCCAGCAGGCTCGGCGGGACAGAAAATTCACCCCTCCACTTT. Translation gives CASRLGGTENSPLHF.

This clonotype was found many times. The chain recombines TRBV5-1 with TRBJ1-4; maybe TRBD1 (5 bases). The CDR3 spans 17 residues. CDR1 SGHRS and CDR2 YFSETQ come from the germline V gene. V lost 0 bases and J 0 bases, leaving 12 bases between the germline ends. The CDR3 region is CASSLGRGVSTNEKLFF. The CDR3, as DNA: TGCGCCAGCAGCTTGGGTCGGGGCGTCTCAACTAATGAAAAACTGTTTTTT.

The rearrangement uses TRBV29-1 and TRBJ1-5, with D unresolved. The CDR3 runs to 12 residues. Per germline, CDR1 SQVTM and CDR2 ANQGSEA. The V end was cut by 7 bases, the J end by 9 bases, with 16 bases between. The CDR3 region has the DNA TGCAGCGCCCTCACGACGACGGGGCCCCAGCATTTT. It encodes CSALTTTGPQHF.